The rows below give T cell receptor beta chains drawn from one sample of a study of regulatory T cells in long-lasting Graves disease. Each CDR3 protein gets one entry after TCRdb re-called the multiplex PCR reads with MiXCR. The repertoire holds about 460,000 distinct CDR3 sequences, with approximately 14% as singletons. The data were also submitted as part of a second study, on T cells in Graves' hyperthyroidism and ophthalmopathy.

The starting material was peripheral blood mononuclear cells (PBMCs), obtained at new diagnosis, from a patient treated with antithyroid drugs. These receptors were taken from a woman between 45 and 60 years old with Graves disease. The CDR3 runs from the conserved cysteine through the conserved F or W. The order of the fields is V gene, clone size, D gene, CDR3 length, J gene, CDR3 DNA, CDR3 protein. A D gene is named only where the DNA matches it firmly. Part of the rows lack a size; the others show once, few, many or a class for expanded clones.

>TRBV20-1|-|TRBD1|13|TRBJ2-7
TGCAGTGCTGGTAGACAGGGTTCCTACGAGCAGTACTTC
CSAGRQGSYEQYF
>TRBV6-1|many|TRBD2|19|TRBJ2-7
TGTGCCAGCACAGGGGCAGGGACGATACTAGCGGGAGGGGGATACGAGCAGTACTTC
CASTGAGTILAGGGYEQYF
>TRBV6-1|few|-|15|TRBJ2-3
TGTGCCAGCAGTGATCGCCCTAGTGGCACAGATACGCAGTATTTT
CASSDRPSGTDTQYF
>TRBV11-2|many|TRBD1|15|TRBJ2-1
TGTGCCAGCAGCGGATACCGGGACAGATTCAATGAGCAGTTCTTC
CASSGYRDRFNEQFF
>TRBV5-1|many|-|15|TRBJ2-1
TGCGCCAGCAGCTTGGCCCTAGCTGAGAGCAATGAGCAGTTCTTC
CASSLALAESNEQFF
>TRBV2|many|-|10|TRBJ2-1
TGTGCCAGCAGTGATTGGCACCATTTCTTC
CASSDWHHFF
>TRBV24-1|many|TRBD1|15|TRBJ1-5
TGTGCCACCAGGGGACAGGGTGGGAGCAATCAGCCCCAGCATTTT
CATRGQGGSNQPQHF
>TRBV29-1|many|TRBD1|14|TRBJ2-7
TGCAGCGTTCGAGGGACAGGGACCTCCTACGAGCAGTACTTC
CSVRGTGTSYEQYF
>TRBV4-1|many|TRBD1|14|TRBJ1-1
TGCGCCAGCAGCCGCCGACAGGGTTTCGCTGAAGCTTTCTTT
CASSRRQGFAEAFF
>TRBV12-3/TRBV12-4|many|-|14|TRBJ2-2
TGTGCCAGCAGTTTATTGGTGAACACCGGGGAGCTGTTTTTT
CASSLLVNTGELFF
>TRBV20-1|many|-|15|TRBJ2-2
TGCAGTGCTAGAGGGGTTAGCGGGAACACCGGGGAGCTGTTTTTT
CSARGVSGNTGELFF
>TRBV4-2|-|TRBD2|17|TRBJ2-3
TGTGCCAGCAGCCAAGATGAGCCTCTAGCGGGAACAGATACGCAGTATTTT
CASSQDEPLAGTDTQYF
>TRBV10-3|many|TRBD2|15|TRBJ2-1
TGTGCCATCAGCCCCGGACTAGCGGGATCCAATGAGCAGTTCTTC
CAISPGLAGSNEQFF
>TRBV12-5|many|-|16|TRBJ2-1
TGTGCTAGTGGTTTGAACTTGGACAGCTACTACAATGAGCAGTTCTTC
CASGLNLDSYYNEQFF
>TRBV5-1|many|TRBD2|16|TRBJ2-3
TGTGCCAGCAGCCCTGGGACTAGCGGCCTCACAGATACGCAGTATTTT
CASSPGTSGLTDTQYF
>TRBV6-1|few|TRBD2|17|TRBJ2-5
TGTGCCAGCAGTGAATTAAGCGGTAGCGGGAGCGCAGAGACCCAGTACTTC
CASSELSGSGSAETQYF
>TRBV24-1|many|TRBD1|18|TRBJ2-5
TGTGCCACCAGTGAGGACAGGGTAGGAAATAGTGTTCACGAGACCCAGTACTTC
CATSEDRVGNSVHETQYF
>TRBV3-1|many|-|14|TRBJ2-1
TGTGCCAGCAGCCAGAGAGGAAGGAGCAATGAGCAGTTCTTC
CASSQRGRSNEQFF
>TRBV28|many|TRBD2|16|TRBJ2-5
TGTGCCAGCGGAATTTCGGCGACTAGCGGACAAGAGACCCAGTACTTC
CASGISATSGQETQYF
>TRBV12-3/TRBV12-4|many|TRBD2|16|TRBJ2-1
TGTGCCAGCAGTTTAGGGGTAGCGGGAGCTAATAATGAGCAGTTCTTC
CASSLGVAGANNEQFF
>TRBV18|few|-|15|TRBJ1-5
TGTGCCAGCTCACCAGCCGGATCTAGCAATCAGCCCCAGCATTTT
CASSPAGSSNQPQHF
>TRBV2|many|-|14|TRBJ2-3
TGTGCCACCACGGGCGGAACTAGCACAGATACGCAGTATTTT
CATTGGTSTDTQYF
>TRBV20-1|many|-|14|TRBJ1-5
TGCAGTGCGACACGGGAACCGGGATATCAGCCCCAGCATTTT
CSATREPGYQPQHF
>TRBV7-9|few|-|15|TRBJ2-7
TGTGCCAGCAGCAGCCGGGACGGATCTACCTACGAGCAGTACTTC
CASSSRDGSTYEQYF
>TRBV5-5|many|-|13|TRBJ2-5
TGTGCCAGCAGCGCACAGGGTTTGGAGACCCAGTACTTC
CASSAQGLETQYF
>TRBV18|few|-|18|TRBJ1-2
TGTGCCAGCTCACCACTTCAAACCCGGGACTTAACTAACTATGGCTACACCTTC
CASSPLQTRDLTNYGYTF
>TRBV18|many|-|13|TRBJ2-3
TGTGCCAGCTCACCAAGTCGCACAGATACGCAGTATTTT
CASSPSRTDTQYF
>TRBV12-3/TRBV12-4|few|-|16|TRBJ2-2
TGTGCCAGCCACACAACAGGGCACCAAAACACCGGGGAGCTGTTTTTT
CASHTTGHQNTGELFF
>TRBV2|many|-|12|TRBJ1-2
TGTGCCAGCAGTGATGGAGTCTATGGCTACACCTTC
CASSDGVYGYTF
>TRBV5-5|-|TRBD2|14|TRBJ2-1
TGCGCCAGCAGCTTGACTAGCGGGCTCAATGAGCAGTTCTTC
CASSLTSGLNEQFF
>TRBV7-9|-|-|16|TRBJ2-3
TGTGCCAGCAGCTTAGAGGAGGCTGACCCTGAAGATACGCAGTATTTT
CASSLEEADPEDTQYF
>TRBV28|many|-|15|TRBJ1-5
TGTGCCAGCAGCTCCTCCCAGGGAGAGAGTCAGCCCCAGCATTTT
CASSSSQGESQPQHF
>TRBV29-1|many|-|13|TRBJ2-7
TGCAGCGCCCAACCGGGACACGACTACGAGCAGTACTTC
CSAQPGHDYEQYF
>TRBV7-9|few|TRBD1|14|TRBJ1-4
TGTGCCAGCAGCACGGACAGGGGAGGTGAAAAACTGTTTTTT
CASSTDRGGEKLFF
>TRBV28|many|TRBD2|15|TRBJ2-3
TGTGCCAGCGGGGCGGGAGGGAGGCGGGCAGATACGCAGTATTTT
CASGAGGRRADTQYF
>TRBV6-5|many|-|15|TRBJ2-3
TGTGCCAGCAGTTACGCGGAGAGGGGGACAGATACGCAGTATTTT
CASSYAERGTDTQYF
>TRBV5-1|many|TRBD1|16|TRBJ2-4
TGCGCCAGCACCCTAGGGCCCGGGACAGACAAAAACATTCAGTACTTC
CASTLGPGTDKNIQYF
>TRBV19|-|-|15|TRBJ1-1
TGTGCCAGTAGTATAGCCCCAGGGGCGGACACTGAAGCTTTCTTT
CASSIAPGADTEAFF
>TRBV28|many|-|14|TRBJ2-4
TGTGCCAGCAGTTTACCGGCTGCGGGAAACATTCAGTACTTC
CASSLPAAGNIQYF
>TRBV19|-|TRBD2|16|TRBJ2-1
TGTGCCAGTAGTACAAGGACTAGCGGGAGGGCTGATGAGCAGTTCTTC
CASSTRTSGRADEQFF
>TRBV28|many|TRBD1|17|TRBJ2-6
TGTGCCAGCAGTTTCCACTCACAGGGGACTGGGGCCAACGTCCTGACTTTC
CASSFHSQGTGANVLTF
>TRBV18|few|-|15|TRBJ2-7
TGTGCCAGCTCACCATTCCAGGGAAGCTCCTACGAGCAGTACTTC
CASSPFQGSSYEQYF
>TRBV6-1|many|-|14|TRBJ2-3
TGTGCCAGCAGCTCAGGGGAGCGCACAGATACGCAGTATTTT
CASSSGERTDTQYF
>TRBV29-1|many|TRBD2|17|TRBJ2-4
TGCAGCGTCCCGGGACTAGCGGGAGGGCCGGCCAAAAACATTCAGTACTTC
CSVPGLAGGPAKNIQYF
>TRBV11-3|many|TRBD2|18|TRBJ2-5
TGTGCCAGCAGCCCTAGCCCTCAGACTAGCGGGGAGCAAGAGACCCAGTACTTC
CASSPSPQTSGEQETQYF